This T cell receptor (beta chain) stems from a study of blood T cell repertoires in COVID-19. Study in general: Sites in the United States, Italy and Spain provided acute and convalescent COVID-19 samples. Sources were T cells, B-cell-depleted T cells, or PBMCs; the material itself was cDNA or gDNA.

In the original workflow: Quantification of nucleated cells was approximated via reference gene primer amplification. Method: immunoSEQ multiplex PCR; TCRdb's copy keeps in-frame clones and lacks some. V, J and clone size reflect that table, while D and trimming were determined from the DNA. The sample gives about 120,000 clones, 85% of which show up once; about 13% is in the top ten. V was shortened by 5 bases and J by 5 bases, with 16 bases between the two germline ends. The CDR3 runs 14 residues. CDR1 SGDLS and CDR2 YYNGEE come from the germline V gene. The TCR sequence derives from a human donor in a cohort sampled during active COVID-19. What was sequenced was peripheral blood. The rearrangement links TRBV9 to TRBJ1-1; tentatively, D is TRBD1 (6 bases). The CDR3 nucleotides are TGTGCCAGCAGTCCTAACAGGGTAGGGACTGAAGCTTTCTTT. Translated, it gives CASSPNRVGTEAFF.